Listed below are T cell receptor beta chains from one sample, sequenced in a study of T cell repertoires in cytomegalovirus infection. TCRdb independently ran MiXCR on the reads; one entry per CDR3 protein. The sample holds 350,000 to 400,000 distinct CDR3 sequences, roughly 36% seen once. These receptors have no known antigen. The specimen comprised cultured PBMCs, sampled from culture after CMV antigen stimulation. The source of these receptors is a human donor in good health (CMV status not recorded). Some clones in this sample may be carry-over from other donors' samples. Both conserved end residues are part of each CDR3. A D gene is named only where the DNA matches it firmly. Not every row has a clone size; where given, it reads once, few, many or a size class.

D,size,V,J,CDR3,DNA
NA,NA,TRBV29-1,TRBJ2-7,CSVVGAPFEQYF,TGCAGCGTTGTGGGGGCTCCTTTCGAGCAGTACTTC
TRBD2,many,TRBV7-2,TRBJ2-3,CASSPEVAGASDTQYF,TGTGCCAGCAGCCCAGAGGTTGCGGGAGCCTCAGATACGCAGTATTTT
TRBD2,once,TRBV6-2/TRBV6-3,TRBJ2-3,CASSPPPPLAGAVDTQYF,TGTGCCAGCAGTCCCCCACCCCCACTAGCGGGAGCGGTAGATACGCAGTATTTT
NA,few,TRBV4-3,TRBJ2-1,CASSRETGRNEQFF,TGCGCCAGCAGCCGAGAGACCGGGAGAAATGAGCAGTTCTTC
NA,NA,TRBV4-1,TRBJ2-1,CASRSSSRREQFF,TGCGCCAGCAGAAGCTCTTCGCGCCGGGAGCAGTTCTTC
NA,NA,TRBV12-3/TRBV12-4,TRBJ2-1,CASREGTVSYNEQFF,TGTGCCAGCAGGGAGGGGACAGTTTCCTACAATGAGCAGTTCTTC
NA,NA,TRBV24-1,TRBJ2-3,CATSDQSRTDTQYF,TGTGCCACCAGTGACCAGTCCCGCACAGATACGCAGTATTTT
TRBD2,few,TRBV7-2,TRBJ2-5,CASRRLAGVLGQETQYF,TGTGCCAGCAGGCGACTAGCGGGAGTTCTCGGGCAAGAGACCCAGTACTTC
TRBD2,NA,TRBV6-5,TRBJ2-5,CASSWARPGLAGGETQYF,TGTGCCAGCAGTTGGGCACGGCCCGGACTAGCAGGCGGCGAGACCCAGTACTTC
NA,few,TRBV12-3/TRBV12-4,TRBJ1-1,CASSKRVTEAFF,TGTGCCAGCAGCAAGAGGGTTACTGAAGCTTTCTTT
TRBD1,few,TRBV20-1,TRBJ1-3,CSAPDRDHSGNTIYF,TGCAGTGCTCCCGACAGGGACCACTCTGGAAACACCATATATTTT
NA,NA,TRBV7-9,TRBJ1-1,CASSPQAGAFF,TGTGCCAGCAGCCCCCAGGCTGGAGCTTTCTTT
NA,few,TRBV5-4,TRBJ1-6,CASSLVGYNSPLHF,TGTGCCAGCAGCTTGGTGGGGTATAATTCACCCCTCCACTTT
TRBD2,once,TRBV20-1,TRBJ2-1,CSASLAVSSYNEQFF,TGCAGTGCTAGCCTAGCGGTAAGCTCCTACAATGAGCAGTTCTTC
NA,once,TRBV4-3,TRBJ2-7,CASSQPVSSYEQYF,TGCGCCAGCAGCCAACCGGTAAGCTCCTACGAGCAGTACTTC
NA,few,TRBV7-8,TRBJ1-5,CASSLARVRGQPQHF,TGTGCCAGCAGCTTAGCGAGGGTTAGGGGTCAGCCCCAGCATTTT